This T cell receptor (beta chain) appears in the sequencing data of a study of T-cell reconstitution after alpha-beta-depleted transplantation in children. The authors prepared the TCRbeta library with unique molecular identifiers. In TCRdb, the PCR reads were re-called with MiXCR into one record per CDR3 protein. The sample includes roughly 500,000 distinct CDR3 sequences, 10% seen only once; the top ten take 2% to 2.5%. There are 14 residues in the CDR3. Germline trimming cut 6 bases from V and 4 bases from J; bases unmatched to any gene: 7. In germline, CDR1 is SQVTM, CDR2 ANQGSEA. Study-level results: Several hundred expanded graft clones reportedly gave rise to the alpha-beta T cells present about two months after transplant. The study traced high day-60 TCRbeta diversity in some patients to surviving recipient T cells and thymic progenitors. T-cell counts and diversity were attributed mostly to newly produced T cells one year after transplant.

With regard to this clonotype: The antigen is undetermined.

The chain carries TRBV29-1 and TRBJ2-7, with TRBD2 identical over 12 bases. The receptor was isolated from a child aged 2-15 years with inherited bone marrow failure, due to receive a stem cell transplant. Source: PBMCs, taken before TCRalphabeta/CD19-depleted stem cell transplant. As DNA, the CDR3 is TGCAGCGTCCGCGAACTAGCGGGAGGTTACGAGCAGTACTTC. Residues: CSVRELAGGYEQYF.